This T cell receptor (beta chain) was found in a study of blood T cells in healthy people across ages. Using a J-beta primer mix together with a sample-barcoded 5' primer, a second PCR was run for about 7 to 12 cycles. TCRdb fed the 5' RACE reads into MiXCR, producing one record per CDR3 protein. Of fewer than 2 million distinct CDR3 sequences detected, roughly 43% appear once; the ten largest clones hold roughly 24%. Material: blood. This sequence was found in a human donor in good health.

The CDR3 loop is CASSLASTGSGELFF. In DNA, the CDR3 is TGTGCCAGCAGCTTAGCCTCCACAGGGTCCGGGGAGCTGTTTTTT. The V call is TRBV7-3, the J call TRBJ2-2; D may be TRBD1 (6 bases). Germline V lookup: CDR1 SGHTA, CDR2 FQGTGA. CDR3 length: 15 amino acids. V dropped 2 bases and J dropped 6 bases, with 13 bases sitting between them.